This T cell receptor (beta chain) comes out of a study of monozygotic twins with cystic fibrosis. Study-level results: Co-twins had the most similar V usage for 13 of 16 pairs, J for 8. Shared CDR3 numbers were not associated with age, concordance or severity. The repertoire was suggested to be naive-dominated, clonality median approximately 0.0098.

Sequencing was performed with immunoSEQ multiplex PCR; in TCRdb, only in-frame clones are kept and a portion is missing. Of about 14,000 clones in the sample, more than 75% are singletons; the top ten hold 0.8% to 1.2%. With 2 bases clipped from V and 1 base from J, the junction kept 2 bases outside the gene matches. CDR1 is GTSNPN and CDR2 is SVGIG in the germline V gene (reference sequence). CDR3 size: 14 residues. As to this clone: Its antigen is as yet unknown.

The TCR comes from a boy between 10 and 17 years old with cystic fibrosis. The chain combines TRBV30 with TRBJ1-2; 9 nucleotides line up with TRBD1. The specimen sequenced was blood. The CDR3 sequence: CAWSQDRGNYGYTF. The CDR3 DNA follows: TGTGCCTGGAGTCAGGACAGGGGTAACTATGGCTACACCTTC.